The 3 T cell receptor beta chains below come from one sample, sequenced in a study of blood T cells in healthy people across ages. Sample-barcoded 5' priming and a J-beta primer mix drove a second PCR of roughly 6 to 12 cycles. TCRdb processed the 5' RACE reads anew with MiXCR; each CDR3 protein has one entry. The table has under 2,000,000 distinct CDR3 sequences, just under 50% seen once. The sample consisted of blood. The receptor set was obtained from a woman aged 35 to 49 in good health.

The J gene is TRBJ1-6, the V gene TRBV28; possible D gene TRBD1, 5 bases. This CDR3 is 14 amino acids long. V gave up 6 bases and J gave up 10 bases, with 16 bases separating them. CDR1 MDHEN and CDR2 SYDVKM come from the germline V gene. CDR3 in amino acids: CASSRTQGRSPLHF. The CDR3 bases are TGTGCCAGCAGCCGTACTCAGGGCCGCTCACCCCTCCACTTT.

This chain connects TRBV4-3 to TRBJ2-5; D remains ambiguous. The CDR3 contains 13 residues. V was clipped by 2 bases and J by 4 bases, with 8 bases between them. Germline assignment: CDR1 LGHNA and CDR2 YSLEER. The CDR3 spells CASSQSSAETQYF. The CDR3 DNA is TGCGCCAGCAGCCAAAGTTCGGCAGAGACCCAGTACTTC.

This clonotype came up a few times. The chain links TRBV18 to TRBJ1-2; the match to TRBD1 covers 8 bases. Germline V lookup: CDR1 KGHSH, CDR2 LQKENI. The CDR3 consists of 16 residues. V trimming: 3 bases; J trimming: 0 bases; junction bases outside the gene matches: 6. The CDR3 sequence is CASSPTAQGANYGYTF. The DNA for the CDR3 is TGTGCCAGCTCACCCACCGCACAGGGGGCTAACTATGGCTACACCTTC.